A single sample gave rise to the 2 T cell receptor beta chains below, sequenced in a study of shared clonotypes between healthy human individuals (TCRdb year 2020). The method behind the library was the immunoSEQ multiplex PCR assay. Entries here come from immuneACCESS through TCRdb and include only in-frame sequences with V and J called. Some clones fail to appear in such tables; in the studies checked, an unresolved V gene covers under half of the shortfall, and the cause of the remainder is unknown. In all, the sample holds approximately 500,000 clones, and about 84% of those were seen once. The top ten constitute over 9.5% of the sample. Sequencing used PBMCs. The receptors shown here come from a woman aged 35 to 49 in good health. Some clones in this sample may be carry-over from other donors' samples.

The chain recombines TRBV7-8 with TRBJ1-1, with D hard to call. The CDR3 is made up of 14 amino acids. V was pared by 5 bases and J by 1 base, with 11 bases between. Germline V gene sequence: CDR1 SGHVS, CDR2 FQNEAQ. CDR3 amino acids: CASSPSDWNTEAFF. Written as DNA, the CDR3 is TGTGCCAGCAGCCCCTCCGACTGGAACACTGAAGCTTTCTTT.

With respect to this clone: A single base is all that separates this from a far larger clone, so a read error is likely. The V gene is TRBV4-2, the J gene TRBJ2-3, with 11 bases aligning to TRBD2. This CDR3 region has 17 residues. V lost 1 base, J lost 5 bases, and 8 bases stayed unmatched. The germline V gene encodes CDR1 LGHNA and CDR2 YNFKEQ. The CDR3 sequence: CASSQGSSGRLEDTQYF. In nucleotides, the CDR3 is TGTGCCAGCAGCCAAGGGTCTAGCGGGAGGCTAGAAGATACGCAGTATTTT.